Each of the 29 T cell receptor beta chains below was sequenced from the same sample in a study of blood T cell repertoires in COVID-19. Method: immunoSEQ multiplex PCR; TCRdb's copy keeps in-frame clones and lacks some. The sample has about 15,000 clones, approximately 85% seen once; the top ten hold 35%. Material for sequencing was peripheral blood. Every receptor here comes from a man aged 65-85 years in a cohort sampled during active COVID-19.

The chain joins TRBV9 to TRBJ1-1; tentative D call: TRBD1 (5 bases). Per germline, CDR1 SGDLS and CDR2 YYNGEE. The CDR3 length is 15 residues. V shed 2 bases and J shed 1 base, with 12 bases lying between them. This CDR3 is CASSVEGFRNTEAFF. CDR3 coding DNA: TGTGCCAGCAGCGTGGAGGGGTTTAGGAACACTGAAGCTTTCTTT.

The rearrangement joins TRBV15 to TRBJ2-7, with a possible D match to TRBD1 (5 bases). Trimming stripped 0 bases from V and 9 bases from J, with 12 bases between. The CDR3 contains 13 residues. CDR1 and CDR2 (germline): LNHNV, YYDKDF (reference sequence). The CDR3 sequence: CATSRDSREWQYF. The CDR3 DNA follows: TGTGCCACCAGCAGAGATAGCAGGGAATGGCAGTACTTC. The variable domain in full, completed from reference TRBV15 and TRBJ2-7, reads DAMVIQNPRYQVTQFGKPVTLSCSQTLNHNVMYWYQQKSSQAPKLLFHYYDKDFNNEADTPDNFQSRRPNTSFCFLDIRSPGLGDTAMYLCATSRDSREWQYFGPGTRLTVT.

In nucleotides, the CDR3 is TGTGCCAGTGGCGGGGGCCCCTGGGGCCAGCCCCAGCATTTT. This sequence encodes CASGGGPWGQPQHF. The V call is TRBV19, the J call TRBJ1-5, with D perhaps matching TRBD1 (6 bases). The CDR3 is 14 amino acids. The ends were cut back, 8 bases at V and 7 bases at J, with 18 bases in the middle. Germline lookup yields CDR1 LNHDA and CDR2 SQIVND (reference sequence).

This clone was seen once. The CDR3 bases are TGTGCCACCAGCAGGGCAAGCGGGGTGCAGCCCCAGCATTTT. Translating gives CATSRASGVQPQHF. The chain employs TRBV15 and TRBJ1-5; no reliable D call. The germline V gene encodes CDR1 LNHNV and CDR2 YYDKDF (reference sequence). This CDR3 region has 14 residues. With 3 bases removed from V and 7 bases from J, the gap between germline ends came to 13 bases.

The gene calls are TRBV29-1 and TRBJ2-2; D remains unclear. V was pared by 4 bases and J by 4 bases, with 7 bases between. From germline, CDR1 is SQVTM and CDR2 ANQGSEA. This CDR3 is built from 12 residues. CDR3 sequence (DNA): TGCAGCGTTGTGGAGTTCACCGGGGAGCTGTTTTTT. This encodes CSVVEFTGELFF.

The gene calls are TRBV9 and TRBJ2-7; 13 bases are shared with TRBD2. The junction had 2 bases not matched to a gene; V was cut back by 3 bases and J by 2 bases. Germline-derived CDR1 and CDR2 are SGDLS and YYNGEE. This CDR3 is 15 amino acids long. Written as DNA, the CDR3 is TGTGCCAGCAGCGACGGACTAGCGGGAGCCTACGAGCAGTACTTC. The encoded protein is CASSDGLAGAYEQYF.

CDR3 region: CASSSVFEGYEQYF. The CDR3 bases are TGTGCCAGCAGCTCGGTCTTCGAGGGATACGAGCAGTACTTC. The rearrangement links TRBV7-9 to TRBJ2-7; tentatively, D is TRBD2 (5 bases). V was pared by 4 bases and J by 4 bases, with 14 bases between. The CDR3 length is 14 residues. Germline V CDR1 and CDR2: SEHNR, FQNEAQ (reference sequence).

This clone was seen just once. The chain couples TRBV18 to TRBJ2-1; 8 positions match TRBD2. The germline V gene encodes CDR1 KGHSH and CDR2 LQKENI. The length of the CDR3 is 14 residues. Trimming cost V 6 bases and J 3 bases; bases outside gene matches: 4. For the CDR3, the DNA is TGTGCCAGCTCGCCCACTAGCGGCTACAATGAGCAGTTCTTC. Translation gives CASSPTSGYNEQFF.

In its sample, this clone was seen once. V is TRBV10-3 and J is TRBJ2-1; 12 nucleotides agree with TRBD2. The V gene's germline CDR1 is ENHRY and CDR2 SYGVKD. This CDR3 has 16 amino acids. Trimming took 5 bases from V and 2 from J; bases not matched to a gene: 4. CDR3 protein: CAISIGTSGPYNEQFF. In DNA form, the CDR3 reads TGTGCCATCAGTATCGGGACTAGCGGGCCCTACAATGAGCAGTTCTTC.

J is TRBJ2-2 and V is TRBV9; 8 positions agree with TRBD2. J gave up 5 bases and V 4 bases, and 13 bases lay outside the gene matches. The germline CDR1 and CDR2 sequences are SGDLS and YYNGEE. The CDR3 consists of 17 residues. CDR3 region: CASSPTPYSGNTGELFF. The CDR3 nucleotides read TGTGCCAGCAGCCCAACCCCCTATAGCGGGAATACCGGGGAGCTGTTTTTT.

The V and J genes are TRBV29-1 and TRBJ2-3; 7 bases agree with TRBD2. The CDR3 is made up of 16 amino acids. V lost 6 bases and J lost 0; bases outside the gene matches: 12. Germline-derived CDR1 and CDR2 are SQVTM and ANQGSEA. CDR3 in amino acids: CSVGMGGASSTDTQYF. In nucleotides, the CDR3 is TGCAGCGTGGGAATGGGAGGGGCCTCTAGCACAGATACGCAGTATTTT.

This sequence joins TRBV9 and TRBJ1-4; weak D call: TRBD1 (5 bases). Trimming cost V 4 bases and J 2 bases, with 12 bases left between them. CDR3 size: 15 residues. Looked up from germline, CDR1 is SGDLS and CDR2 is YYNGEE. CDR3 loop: CASSPRQSTNEKLFF. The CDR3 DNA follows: TGTGCCAGCAGCCCTCGACAGTCTACTAATGAAAAACTGTTTTTT.

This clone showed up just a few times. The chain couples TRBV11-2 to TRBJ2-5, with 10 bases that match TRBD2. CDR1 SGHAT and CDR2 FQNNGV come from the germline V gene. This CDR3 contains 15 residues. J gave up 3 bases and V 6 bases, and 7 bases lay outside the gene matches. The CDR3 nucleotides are TGTGCCAGCAGTCCCGGACTAGCGGAAGAAGAGACCCAGTACTTC. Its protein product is CASSPGLAEEETQYF.

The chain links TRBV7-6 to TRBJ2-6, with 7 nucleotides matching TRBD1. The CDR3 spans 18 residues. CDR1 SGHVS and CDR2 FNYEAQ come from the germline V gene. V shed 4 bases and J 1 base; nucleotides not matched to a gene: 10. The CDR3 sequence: CASSSPTGRGSGANVLTF. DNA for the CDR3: TGTGCCAGCAGCTCCCCGACAGGGAGAGGTTCTGGGGCCAACGTCCTGACTTTC. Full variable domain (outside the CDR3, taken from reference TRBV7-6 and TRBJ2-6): GAGVSQSPRYKVTKRGQDVALRCDPISGHVSLYWYRQALGQGPEFLTYFNYEAQQDKSGLPNDRFSAERPEGSISTLTIQRTEQRDSAMYRCASSSPTGRGSGANVLTFGAGSRLTVL.

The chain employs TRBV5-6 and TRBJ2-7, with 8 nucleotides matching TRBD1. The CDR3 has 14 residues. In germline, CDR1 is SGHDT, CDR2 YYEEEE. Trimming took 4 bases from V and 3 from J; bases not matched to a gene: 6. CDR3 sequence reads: CASSPQGGSYEQYF. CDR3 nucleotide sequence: TGTGCCAGCAGCCCACAGGGGGGAAGCTACGAGCAGTACTTC. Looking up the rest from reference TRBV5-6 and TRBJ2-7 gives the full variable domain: DAGVTQSPTHLIKTRGQQVTLRCSPKSGHDTVSWYQQALGQGPQFIFQYYEEEERQRGNFPDRFSGHQFPNYSSELNVNALLLGDSALYLCASSPQGGSYEQYFGPGTRLTVT.

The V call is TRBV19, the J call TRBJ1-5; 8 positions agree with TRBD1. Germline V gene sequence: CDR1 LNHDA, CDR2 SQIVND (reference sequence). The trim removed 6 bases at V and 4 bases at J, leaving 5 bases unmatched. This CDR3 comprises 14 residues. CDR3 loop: CASSDQGANQPQHF. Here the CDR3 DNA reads TGTGCCAGTAGCGATCAGGGGGCTAATCAGCCCCAGCATTTT.

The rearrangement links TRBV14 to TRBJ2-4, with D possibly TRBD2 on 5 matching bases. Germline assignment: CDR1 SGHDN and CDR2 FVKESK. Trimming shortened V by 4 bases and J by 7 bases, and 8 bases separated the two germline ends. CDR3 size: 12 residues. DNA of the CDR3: TGTGCCAGCAGCCGAACGGGGAACATTCAGTACTTC. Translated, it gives CASSRTGNIQYF.

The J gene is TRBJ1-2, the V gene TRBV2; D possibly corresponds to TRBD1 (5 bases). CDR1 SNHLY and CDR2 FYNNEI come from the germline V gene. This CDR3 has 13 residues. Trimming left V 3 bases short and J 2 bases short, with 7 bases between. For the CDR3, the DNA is TGTGCCAGCAGTGACGGGGGAAACTATGGCTACACCTTC. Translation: CASSDGGNYGYTF.

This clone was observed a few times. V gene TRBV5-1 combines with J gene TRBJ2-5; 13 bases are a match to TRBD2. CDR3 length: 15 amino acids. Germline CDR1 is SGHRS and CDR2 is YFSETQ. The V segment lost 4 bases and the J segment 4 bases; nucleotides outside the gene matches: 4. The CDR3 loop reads CASSQLAGGRETQYF. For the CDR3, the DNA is TGCGCCAGCAGCCAACTAGCGGGAGGGCGAGAGACCCAGTACTTC.

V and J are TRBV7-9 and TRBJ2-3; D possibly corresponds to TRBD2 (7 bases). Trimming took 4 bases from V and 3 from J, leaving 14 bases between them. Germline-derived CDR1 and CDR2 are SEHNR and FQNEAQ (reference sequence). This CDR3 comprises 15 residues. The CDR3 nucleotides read TGTGCCAGCAGCTCCGTAGGGGGGGAGACAGATACGCAGTATTTT. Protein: CASSSVGGETDTQYF.

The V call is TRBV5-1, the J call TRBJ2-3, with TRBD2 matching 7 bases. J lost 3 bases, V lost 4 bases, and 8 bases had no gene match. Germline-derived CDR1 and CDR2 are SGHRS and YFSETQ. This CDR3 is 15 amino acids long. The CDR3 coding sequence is TGCGCCAGCAGCACACGGGGGGACCTAACAGATACGCAGTATTTT. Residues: CASSTRGDLTDTQYF. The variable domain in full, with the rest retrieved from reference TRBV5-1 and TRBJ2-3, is KAGVTQTPRYLIKTRGQQVTLSCSPISGHRSVSWYQQTPGQGLQFLFEYFSETQRNKGNFPGRFSGRQFSNSRSEMNVSTLELGDSALYLCASSTRGDLTDTQYFGPGTRLTVL.

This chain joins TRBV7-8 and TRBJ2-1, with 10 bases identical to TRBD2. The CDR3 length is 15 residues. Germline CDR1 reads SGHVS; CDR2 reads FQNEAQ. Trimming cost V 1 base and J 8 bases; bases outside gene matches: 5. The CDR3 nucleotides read TGTGCCAGCAGCTTAGGGGCTAGCGGGAGAGATGAGCAGTTCTTC. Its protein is CASSLGASGRDEQFF.

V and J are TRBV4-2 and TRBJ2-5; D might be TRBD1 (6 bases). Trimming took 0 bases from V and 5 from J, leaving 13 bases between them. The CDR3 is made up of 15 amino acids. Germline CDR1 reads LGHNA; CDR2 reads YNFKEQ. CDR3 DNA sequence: TGTGCCAGCAGCCAAGAGGGGGCTGGAGGTGAGACCCAGTACTTC. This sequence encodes CASSQEGAGGETQYF.

The CDR3 is CASSSWDRGLVYEQYF. CDR3 DNA sequence: TGTGCCAGCAGTTCCTGGGACAGGGGATTGGTCTACGAGCAGTACTTC. The chain uses TRBV27 and TRBJ2-7; 10 nucleotides line up with TRBD1. Germline V gives CDR1 MNHEY, CDR2 SMNVEV (reference sequence). V gave up 4 bases and J gave up 3 bases; unmatched junction bases: 9. The CDR3 spans 16 residues.

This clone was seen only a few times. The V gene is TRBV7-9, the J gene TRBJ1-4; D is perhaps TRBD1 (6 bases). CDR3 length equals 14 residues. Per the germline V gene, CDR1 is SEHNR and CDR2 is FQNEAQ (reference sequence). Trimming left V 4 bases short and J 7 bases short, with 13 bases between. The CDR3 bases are TGTGCCAGCAGCTCACAGGGTGGTAGTGAAAAACTGTTTTTT. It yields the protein CASSSQGGSEKLFF.

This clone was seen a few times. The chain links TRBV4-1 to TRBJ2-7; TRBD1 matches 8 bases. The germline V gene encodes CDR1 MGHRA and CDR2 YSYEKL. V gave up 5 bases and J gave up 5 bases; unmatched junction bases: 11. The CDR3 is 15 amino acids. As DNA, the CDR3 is TGCGCCAGCAGCGCTACGCACGGGACAGGCAACGAGCAGTACTTC. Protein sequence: CASSATHGTGNEQYF.

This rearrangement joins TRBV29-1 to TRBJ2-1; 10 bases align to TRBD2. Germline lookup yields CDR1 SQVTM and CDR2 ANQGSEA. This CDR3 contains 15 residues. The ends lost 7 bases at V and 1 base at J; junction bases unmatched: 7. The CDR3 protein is CSAGLAGVSYNEQFF. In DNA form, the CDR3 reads TGCAGCGCTGGCCTAGCGGGAGTTTCCTACAATGAGCAGTTCTTC.

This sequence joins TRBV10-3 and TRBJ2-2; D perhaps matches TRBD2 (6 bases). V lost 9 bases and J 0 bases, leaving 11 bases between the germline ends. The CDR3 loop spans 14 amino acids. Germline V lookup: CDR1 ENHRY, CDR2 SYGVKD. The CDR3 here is CAISRDSNTGELFF. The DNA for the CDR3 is TGTGCCATTTCTCGGGACTCGAACACCGGGGAGCTGTTTTTT.

In nucleotides, the CDR3 is TGTGCCAGCTCACTCGAGGGGGCTGGTTCACCCCTCCACTTT. Amino acids: CASSLEGAGSPLHF. The chain joins TRBV18 to TRBJ1-6; 7 bases map to TRBD1. The CDR3 covers 14 residues. CDR1 and CDR2 from the germline V gene are KGHSH and LQKENI. V trimming: 4 bases; J trimming: 9 bases; junction bases outside the gene matches: 6.